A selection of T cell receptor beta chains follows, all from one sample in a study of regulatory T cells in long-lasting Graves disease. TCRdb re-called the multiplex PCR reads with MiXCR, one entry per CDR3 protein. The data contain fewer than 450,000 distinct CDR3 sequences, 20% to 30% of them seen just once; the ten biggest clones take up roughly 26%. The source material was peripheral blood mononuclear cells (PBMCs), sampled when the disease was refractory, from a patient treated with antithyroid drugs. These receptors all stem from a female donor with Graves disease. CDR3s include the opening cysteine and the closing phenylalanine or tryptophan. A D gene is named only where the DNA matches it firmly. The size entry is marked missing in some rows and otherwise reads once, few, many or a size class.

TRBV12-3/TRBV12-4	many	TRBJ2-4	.	CASSRDSRDIQYF	TGTGCCAGCAGCCGAGACAGTCGCGACATTCAGTACTTC
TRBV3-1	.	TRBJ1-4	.	CASSQDGGYLEKLFF	TGTGCCAGCAGCCAAGATGGAGGGTATCTTGAAAAACTGTTTTTT
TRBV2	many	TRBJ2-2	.	CASSVWGSNTGELFF	TGTGCCAGCAGTGTATGGGGGAGTAACACCGGGGAGCTGTTTTTT
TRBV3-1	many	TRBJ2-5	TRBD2	CASSLQRGSSQYF	TGTGCCAGCAGCCTCCAGCGGGGTTCGTCCCAGTACTTC
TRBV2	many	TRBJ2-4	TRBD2	CASSELAEGAKNIQYF	TGTGCCAGCAGTGAACTAGCGGAGGGTGCCAAAAACATTCAGTACTTC
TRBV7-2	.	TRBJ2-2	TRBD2	CASSFNRLAGYPNTGELFF	TGTGCCAGCAGCTTCAACCGGCTAGCGGGCTACCCGAACACCGGGGAGCTGTTTTTT
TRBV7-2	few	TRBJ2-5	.	CASSPDGQIGETQYF	TGTGCCAGCAGCCCAGACGGGCAGATTGGGGAGACCCAGTACTTC
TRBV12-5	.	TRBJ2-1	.	CASGLIGSSYNEQFF	TGTGCTAGTGGTTTGATAGGTAGCTCCTACAATGAGCAGTTCTTC
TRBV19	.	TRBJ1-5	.	CASTNPPGQGVRNQPQHF	TGTGCCAGTACCAACCCCCCGGGGCAGGGAGTGCGCAATCAGCCCCAGCATTTT
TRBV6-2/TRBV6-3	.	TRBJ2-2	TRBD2	CASNPLAGGIGELFF	TGTGCCAGCAACCCTCTAGCGGGAGGAATCGGGGAGCTGTTTTTT
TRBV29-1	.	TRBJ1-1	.	CSSAPWGEAFF	TGCAGCTCCGCGCCTTGGGGTGAAGCTTTCTTT
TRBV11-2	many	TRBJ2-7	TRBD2	CASSLSGSSYEQYF	TGTGCCAGCAGCTTAAGCGGGAGCTCCTACGAGCAGTACTTC
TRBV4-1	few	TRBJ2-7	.	CASSHAIRDKIHEQYF	TGCGCCAGCAGCCATGCAATCCGGGACAAAATCCACGAGCAGTACTTC
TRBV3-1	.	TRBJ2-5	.	CASSQGSAGGTQYF	TGTGCCAGCAGCCAAGGGTCTGCCGGTGGGACCCAGTACTTC
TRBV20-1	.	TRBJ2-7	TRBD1	CSARDVQGASYEQYF	TGCAGTGCTAGAGATGTCCAGGGGGCTTCCTACGAGCAGTACTTC
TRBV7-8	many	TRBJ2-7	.	CASKTGASYEQYF	TGTGCCAGCAAAACGGGAGCCTCCTACGAGCAGTACTTC
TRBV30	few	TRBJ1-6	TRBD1	CAWRETGENSPLHF	TGTGCCTGGAGAGAGACAGGGGAAAATTCACCCCTCCACTTT
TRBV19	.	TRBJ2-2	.	CASSILLGPNTGELFF	TGTGCCAGTAGTATTCTGCTTGGGCCGAACACCGGGGAGCTGTTTTTT
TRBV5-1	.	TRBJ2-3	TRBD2	CASSLEISGRRDTQYF	TGCGCCAGCAGCTTGGAAATTAGCGGGAGAAGAGATACGCAGTATTTT
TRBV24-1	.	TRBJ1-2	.	CATSDWDLGGYTF	TGTGCCACCAGTGACTGGGACCTAGGAGGCTACACCTTC
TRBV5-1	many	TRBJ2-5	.	CASSLARVQETQYF	TGTGCCAGCAGCTTAGCGCGGGTACAAGAGACCCAGTACTTC
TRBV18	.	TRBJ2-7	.	CASSEEGIEQYF	TGTGCCAGCTCCGAGGAGGGTATCGAGCAGTACTTC
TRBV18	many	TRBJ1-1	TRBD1	CASSSGQGITEAFF	TGTGCCAGCTCATCGGGACAGGGTATAACTGAAGCTTTCTTT
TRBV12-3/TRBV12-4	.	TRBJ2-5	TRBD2	CASSWGGGTQYF	TGTGCCAGCAGTTGGGGGGGGGGGACCCAGTACTTC
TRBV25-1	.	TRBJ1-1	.	CASSEPGRAEAFF	TGTGCCAGCAGTGAACCCGGCAGGGCTGAAGCTTTCTTT
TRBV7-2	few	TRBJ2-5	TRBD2	CASSLGKAGIFWGTQYF	TGTGCCAGCAGCTTAGGAAAAGCGGGAATATTTTGGGGGACCCAGTACTTC
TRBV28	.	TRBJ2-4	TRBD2	CASSPRQAGTGYKYF	TGTGCCAGCAGTCCAAGACAAGCGGGGACGGGTTATAAGTACTTC
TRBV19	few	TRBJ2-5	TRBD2	CASSTSGLAGETQYF	TGTGCCAGTAGTACCTCCGGACTAGCGGGAGAGACCCAGTACTTC